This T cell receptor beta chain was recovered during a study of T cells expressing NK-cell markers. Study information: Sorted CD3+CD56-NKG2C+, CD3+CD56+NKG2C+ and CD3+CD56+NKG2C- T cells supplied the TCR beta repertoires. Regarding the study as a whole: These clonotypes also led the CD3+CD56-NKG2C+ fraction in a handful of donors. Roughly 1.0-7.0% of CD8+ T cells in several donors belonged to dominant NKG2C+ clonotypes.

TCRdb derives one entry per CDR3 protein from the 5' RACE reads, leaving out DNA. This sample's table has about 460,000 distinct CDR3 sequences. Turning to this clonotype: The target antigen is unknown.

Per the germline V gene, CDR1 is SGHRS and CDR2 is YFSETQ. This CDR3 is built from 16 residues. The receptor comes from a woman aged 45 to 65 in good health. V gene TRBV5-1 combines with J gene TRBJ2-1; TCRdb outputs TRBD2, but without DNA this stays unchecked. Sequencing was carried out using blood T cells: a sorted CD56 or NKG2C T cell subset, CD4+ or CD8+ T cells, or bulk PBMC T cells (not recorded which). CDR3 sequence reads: CASSLFRVGGRYEQFF.